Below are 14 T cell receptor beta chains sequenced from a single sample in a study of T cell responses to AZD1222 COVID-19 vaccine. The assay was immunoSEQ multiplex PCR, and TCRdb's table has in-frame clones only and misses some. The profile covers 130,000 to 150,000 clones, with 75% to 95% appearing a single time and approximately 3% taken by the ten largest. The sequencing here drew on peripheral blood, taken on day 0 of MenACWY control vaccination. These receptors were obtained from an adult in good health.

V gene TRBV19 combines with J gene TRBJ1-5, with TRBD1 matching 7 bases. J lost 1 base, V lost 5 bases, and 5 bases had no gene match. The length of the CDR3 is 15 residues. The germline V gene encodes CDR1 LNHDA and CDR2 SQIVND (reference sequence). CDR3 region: CASSARQGSNQPQHF. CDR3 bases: TGTGCCAGTAGTGCCCGACAGGGAAGCAATCAGCCCCAGCATTTT.

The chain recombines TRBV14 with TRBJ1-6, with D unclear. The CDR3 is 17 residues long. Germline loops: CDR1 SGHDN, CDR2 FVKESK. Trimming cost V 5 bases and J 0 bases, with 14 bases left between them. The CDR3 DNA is TGTGCCAGCAGCGTCACCCGACCGAGCTCCTATAATTCACCCCTCCACTTT. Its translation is CASSVTRPSSYNSPLHF.

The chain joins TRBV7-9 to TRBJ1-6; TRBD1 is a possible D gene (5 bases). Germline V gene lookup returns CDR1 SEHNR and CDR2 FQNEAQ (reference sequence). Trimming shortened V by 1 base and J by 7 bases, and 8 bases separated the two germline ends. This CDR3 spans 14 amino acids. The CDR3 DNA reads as TGTGCCAGCAGCTTAGGCACAGGAAATTCACCCCTCCACTTT. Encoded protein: CASSLGTGNSPLHF.

This chain's CDR3 is CASSPSGSLYTGELFF. The CDR3 DNA reads as TGTGCCAGCAGCCCCAGCGGCAGCTTATACACCGGGGAGCTGTTTTTT. The chain has TRBV7-3 and TRBJ2-2, with D possibly being TRBD2 (5 bases). The CDR3 spans 16 residues. Germline CDR1 reads SGHTA; CDR2 reads FQGTGA. V was trimmed by 5 bases and J by 3 bases, leaving 16 bases between them.

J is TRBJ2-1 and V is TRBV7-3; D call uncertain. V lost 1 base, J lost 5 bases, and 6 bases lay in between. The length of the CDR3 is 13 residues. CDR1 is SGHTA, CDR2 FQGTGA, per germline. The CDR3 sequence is CASSLIPHNEQFF. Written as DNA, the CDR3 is TGTGCCAGCAGCTTAATCCCTCACAATGAGCAGTTCTTC.

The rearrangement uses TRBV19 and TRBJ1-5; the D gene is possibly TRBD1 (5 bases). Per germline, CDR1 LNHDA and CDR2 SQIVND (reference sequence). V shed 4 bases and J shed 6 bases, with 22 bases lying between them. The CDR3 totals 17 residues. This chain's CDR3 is CASSNINRARAGQPQHF. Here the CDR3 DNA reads TGTGCCAGTAGTAATATAAATCGAGCCAGGGCCGGTCAGCCCCAGCATTTT.

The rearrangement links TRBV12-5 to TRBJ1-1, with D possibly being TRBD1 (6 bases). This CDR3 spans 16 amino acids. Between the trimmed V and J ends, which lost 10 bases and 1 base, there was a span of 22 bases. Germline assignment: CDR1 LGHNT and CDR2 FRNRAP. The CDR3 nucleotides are TGTGCTACAATCCAGACAGAGGGGGGACCGAACACTGAAGCTTTCTTT. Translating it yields CATIQTEGGPNTEAFF.

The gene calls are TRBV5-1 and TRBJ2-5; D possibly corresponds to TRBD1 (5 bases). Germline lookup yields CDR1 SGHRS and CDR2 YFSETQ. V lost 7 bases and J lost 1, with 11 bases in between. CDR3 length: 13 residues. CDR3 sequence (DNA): TGCGCCAGCCGAAAGGGGTCCCAAGAGACCCAGTACTTC. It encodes CASRKGSQETQYF.

CDR3 DNA sequence: TGTGCCAGCAGCCCCACATTTGATTCACCCCTCCACTTT. This translates into CASSPTFDSPLHF. The J gene is TRBJ1-6, the V gene TRBV4-2; no firm D call. The CDR3 is made up of 13 amino acids. Trimming took off 4 bases at V and 8 bases at J, with 9 bases between the two ends. CDR1 and CDR2 (germline): LGHNA, YNFKEQ.

CDR3 nucleotide sequence: TGTGCCAGCAGTTCCCCGACGTCCCACTCCTACGAGCAGTACTTC. Residues: CASSSPTSHSYEQYF. The chain joins TRBV27 to TRBJ2-7; no clear D. The CDR3 loop spans 15 amino acids. V was clipped by 4 bases and J by 0 bases, with 13 bases between them. Germline loops: CDR1 MNHEY, CDR2 SMNVEV (reference sequence).

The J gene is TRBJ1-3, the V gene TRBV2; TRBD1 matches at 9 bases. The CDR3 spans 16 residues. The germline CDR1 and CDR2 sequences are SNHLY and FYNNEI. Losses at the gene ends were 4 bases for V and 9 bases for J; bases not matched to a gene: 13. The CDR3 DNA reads TGTGCCAGCAGTGCGGACAGGGGTAATACCCACTCCACCATATATTTT. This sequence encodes CASSADRGNTHSTIYF.

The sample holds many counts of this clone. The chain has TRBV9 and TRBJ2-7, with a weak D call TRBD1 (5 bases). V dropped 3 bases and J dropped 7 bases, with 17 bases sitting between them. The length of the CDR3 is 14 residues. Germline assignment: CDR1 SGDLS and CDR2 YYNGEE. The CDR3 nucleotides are TGTGCCAGCAGCGCCCTCGGGCAGGGTGATGAGCAGTACTTC. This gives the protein CASSALGQGDEQYF.

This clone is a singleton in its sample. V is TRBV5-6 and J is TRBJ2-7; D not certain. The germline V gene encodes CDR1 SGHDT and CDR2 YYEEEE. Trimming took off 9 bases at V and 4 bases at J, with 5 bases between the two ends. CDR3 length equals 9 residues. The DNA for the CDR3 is TGTGCCAACACGTACGAGCAGTACTTC. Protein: CANTYEQYF.

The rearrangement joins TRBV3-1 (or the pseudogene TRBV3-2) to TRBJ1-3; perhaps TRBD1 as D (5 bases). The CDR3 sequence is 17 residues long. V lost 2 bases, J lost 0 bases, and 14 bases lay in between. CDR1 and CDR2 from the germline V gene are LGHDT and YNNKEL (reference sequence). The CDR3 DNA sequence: TGTGCCAGCAGCCAAACAGGCGTACTTCGCTCTGGAAACACCATATATTTT. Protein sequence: CASSQTGVLRSGNTIYF.